This T cell receptor beta chain stems from a study of cytomegalovirus exposure and HLA in healthy donors. General study results and limits: The authors confirmed in vitro that three CMV-associated chains were specific for CMV antigens. Earlier analysis looked at TCR beta V segments, and most were productive about 87% or about 30% of the time.

Concerning this clone itself: What it binds is not known.

With 60 Vbeta and 13 Jbeta primers, the PCR was carried out. The table came from immunoSEQ multiplex PCR; TCRdb's copy has only in-frame clones and leaves some out. In the table there are approximately 87,000 clones, around four fifths of which are singletons. The V and J ends lost 0 bases and 2 bases respectively, with 10 bases between them. This CDR3 comprises 15 residues. The germline V gene encodes CDR1 MNHEY and CDR2 SVGAGI. This chain connects TRBV6-5 to TRBJ2-5, with D possibly matching TRBD1 (5 bases). The origin of this receptor is a woman aged 18-29 years in good health and CMV-seropositive. The sequencing input was PBMCs. The CDR3: CASSYSGQTQETQYF. The CDR3 DNA sequence: TGTGCCAGCAGTTACTCGGGGCAGACGCAAGAGACCCAGTACTTC.